Sequencing of this TCR beta chain was carried out in a study of monozygotic twins with inflammatory bowel disease. Study results and caveats: Distinction of different T cell subtypes was not possible.

CDR3 length: 15 amino acids. Germline V lookup: CDR1 SGHRS, CDR2 YFSETQ. Investigators extracted total RNA from whole blood and did not sort T cells. Eight distinct reactions (per sample) were used to make the cDNA. TCRdb reprocessed the 5' RACE reads, keeping one entry per CDR3 protein, no DNA. The sample totals some 450,000 distinct CDR3 sequences. Concerning this clonotype itself: Its antigen is not known.

Sequenced: blood. This clonotype was obtained from a human donor with ulcerative colitis or Crohn's disease, or a healthy co-twin of an affected twin (not recorded which). The chain joins TRBV5-1 to TRBJ1-4; TCRdb calls TRBD1, which cannot be checked without DNA. The CDR3 sequence is CASSFTQGEREKLFF.